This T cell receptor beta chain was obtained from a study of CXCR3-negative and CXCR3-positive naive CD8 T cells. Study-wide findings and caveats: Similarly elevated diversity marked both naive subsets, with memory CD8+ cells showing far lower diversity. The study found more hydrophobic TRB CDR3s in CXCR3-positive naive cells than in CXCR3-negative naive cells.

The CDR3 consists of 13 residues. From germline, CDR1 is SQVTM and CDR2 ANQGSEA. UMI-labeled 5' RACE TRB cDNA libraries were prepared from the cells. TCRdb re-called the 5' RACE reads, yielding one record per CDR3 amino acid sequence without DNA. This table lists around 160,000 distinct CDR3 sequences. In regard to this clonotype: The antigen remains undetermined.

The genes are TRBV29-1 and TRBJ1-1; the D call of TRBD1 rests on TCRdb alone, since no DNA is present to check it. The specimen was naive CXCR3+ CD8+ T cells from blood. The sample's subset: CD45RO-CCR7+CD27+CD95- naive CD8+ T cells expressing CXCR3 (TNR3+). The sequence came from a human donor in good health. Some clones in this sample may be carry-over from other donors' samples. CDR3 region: CSVEDGIGAEAFF.